Listed below are T cell receptor beta chains from one sample, sequenced in a study of blood T cell repertoires in COVID-19. The protocol was immunoSEQ multiplex PCR, while the TCRdb copy is restricted to in-frame clones and leaves out a portion. The data contain approximately 150,000 clones, about three quarters of them singletons. The material sequenced was peripheral blood. These receptors were taken from a woman aged 55-70 years with acute or convalescent COVID-19. Both conserved end residues are part of each CDR3. A D gene is named only where the DNA matches it firmly. Clone size is stated in some rows and not others, as once, few, many or a class when expanded.

J: TRBJ1-1
V: TRBV6-5
D: -
size: -
DNA: TGTGCCAGCACAGCGAACTGGAACACTGAAGCTTTCTTT
CDR3: CASTANWNTEAFF

J: TRBJ1-4
V: TRBV6-5
D: TRBD1
size: -
DNA: TGTGCCAGCAGGGGGCAGGGGGTGGAAAAACTGTTTTTT
CDR3: CASRGQGVEKLFF

J: TRBJ2-1
V: TRBV28
D: TRBD2
size: -
DNA: TGTGCCAGCAGTTTTCGGGCGGGAGGTGGGGATGAGCAGTTCTTC
CDR3: CASSFRAGGGDEQFF

J: TRBJ2-7
V: TRBV7-9
D: -
size: -
DNA: TGTGCCAGCAGCTCTGCGACAGGCACCTACGAGCAGTACTTC
CDR3: CASSSATGTYEQYF

J: TRBJ2-1
V: TRBV6-7
D: -
size: -
DNA: TGTGCCATCATCGGAAGACAGGACAATGAGCAGTTCTTC
CDR3: CAIIGRQDNEQFF

J: TRBJ1-2
V: TRBV7-2
D: TRBD1
size: -
DNA: TGTGCCAGCAGCTTGTCGACAGGGTTCTATGGCTACACCTTC
CDR3: CASSLSTGFYGYTF

J: TRBJ2-1
V: TRBV5-1
D: -
size: -
DNA: TGCGCCAGCACCCCCGGGGGAGGATACAATGAGCAGTTCTTC
CDR3: CASTPGGGYNEQFF

J: TRBJ1-1
V: TRBV21-1
D: -
size: -
DNA: TGTGCCAGCAGCAAAGAATCAGTTTTCGCTGAAGCTTTCTTT
CDR3: CASSKESVFAEAFF

J: TRBJ2-1
V: TRBV28
D: TRBD2
size: once
DNA: TGTGCCAGCAGTTCCACCACGACTAGCGGGAGATCCTCCTACAATGAGCAGTTCTTC
CDR3: CASSSTTTSGRSSYNEQFF

J: TRBJ2-1
V: TRBV29-1
D: TRBD2
size: -
DNA: TGCAGCGTTGTAACAGCGGGAGTAGCTGGGTCCTACAATGAGCAGTTCTTC
CDR3: CSVVTAGVAGSYNEQFF

J: TRBJ2-7
V: TRBV30
D: TRBD1
size: few
DNA: TGTGCCTGGAGTTTTAGGGGGCGCGACGAGCAGTACTTC
CDR3: CAWSFRGRDEQYF

J: TRBJ2-7
V: TRBV29-1
D: -
size: -
DNA: TGCAGCGTTGATGCAGGGGAGCATACCTACGAGCAGTACTTC
CDR3: CSVDAGEHTYEQYF

J: TRBJ2-7
V: TRBV30
D: TRBD2
size: -
DNA: TGTGCCTGGAGTGTAGAGAGACTAGCGGGCCGCTCCTACGAGCAGTACTTC
CDR3: CAWSVERLAGRSYEQYF

J: TRBJ2-1
V: TRBV10-3
D: TRBD2
size: -
DNA: TGTGCCACTCACTCCCCGACTAGCGGGACCTACAATGAGCAGTTCTTC
CDR3: CATHSPTSGTYNEQFF

J: TRBJ2-7
V: TRBV10-3
D: -
size: -
DNA: TGTGCCATCAGTGAGGGGGGGTTAAGCCCCTACGAGCAGTACTTC
CDR3: CAISEGGLSPYEQYF

J: TRBJ2-1
V: TRBV2
D: -
size: few
DNA: TGTGCCAGCAGTGATTCGGGAAATTATGAGCAGTTCTTC
CDR3: CASSDSGNYEQFF

J: TRBJ2-5
V: TRBV6-5
D: -
size: -
DNA: TGTGCCACCAGGAGACAGGATCAAGAGACCCAGTACTTC
CDR3: CATRRQDQETQYF

J: TRBJ2-1
V: TRBV13
D: TRBD2
size: -
DNA: TGTGCCAGCAGCCAAAGGACTAGCGGGATCAATGAGCAGTTCTTC
CDR3: CASSQRTSGINEQFF

J: TRBJ2-1
V: TRBV7-2
D: -
size: -
DNA: TGTGCCAGCAGAAAACTAGCCCGCAATGAGCAGTTCTTC
CDR3: CASRKLARNEQFF

J: TRBJ2-1
V: TRBV9
D: -
size: -
DNA: TGTGCCAGCAGCAGAAGCGGGACACCTCTTAAAGAGCAGTTCTTC
CDR3: CASSRSGTPLKEQFF

J: TRBJ2-1
V: TRBV5-4
D: -
size: once
DNA: TGTGCCAGCACACGCGCGGGACCCACCTACAATGAGCAGTTCTTC
CDR3: CASTRAGPTYNEQFF

J: TRBJ1-2
V: TRBV28
D: TRBD1
size: -
DNA: TGTGCCAGCAAACGGACAGGGGCATTCGAACTTGGCTACACCTTC
CDR3: CASKRTGAFELGYTF

J: TRBJ2-7
V: TRBV5-1
D: TRBD2
size: many
DNA: TGCGCCAGCAGCTTTACTAGCGAGGGATATACCTACGAGCAGTACTTC
CDR3: CASSFTSEGYTYEQYF

J: TRBJ2-7
V: TRBV19
D: TRBD2
size: -
DNA: TGTGCCAGTAGTACAAGGGAGGGATCGGCCTACGAGCAGTACTTC
CDR3: CASSTREGSAYEQYF

J: TRBJ1-5
V: TRBV18
D: -
size: -
DNA: TGTGCCAGCTCACCCCTAAGTGGTAGCAATCAGCCCCAGCATTTT
CDR3: CASSPLSGSNQPQHF

J: TRBJ2-5
V: TRBV7-8
D: TRBD1
size: -
DNA: TGTGCAGGAGGGGGACAGGGGGCGAAAGAGACCCAGTACTTC
CDR3: CAGGGQGAKETQYF